The clone carrying this TCR beta chain was counted ten times or more. What it recognizes is unknown. The TCR beta library used iRepertoire HTBI primers with Arm-PCR amplification of CDR3. Each CDR3 protein is one row after TCRdb ran MiXCR on the multiplex PCR reads. The data contain 200,000 to 250,000 distinct CDR3 sequences, around 21% of them singletons. These data come from a study of regulatory T cells in long-lasting Graves disease. The study, taken as a whole, reports: TRBV28, TRBJ1-2 and TRBJ2-5 emerged as the favored segments in persistent disease.

Regarding time point: newly diagnosed GD, antithyroid drugs for less than 3 months. Researchers made the TCR library from RNA that was extracted from PBMCs. This CDR3 has 15 residues. The germline V gene has CDR1 DFQATT and CDR2 SNEGSKA (reference sequence). Losses at the gene ends were 5 bases for V and 3 bases for J; bases not matched to a gene: 12. The receptor was derived from a female donor with Graves disease. The sequencing used peripheral blood mononuclear cells (PBMCs), collected at new diagnosis, from a patient treated with antithyroid drugs. This sequence joins TRBV20-1 and TRBJ2-5; 7 positions match TRBD2. CDR3 residues: CSARPVRETKETQYF. The CDR3 DNA follows: TGCAGTGCTCGACCTGTGCGGGAGACTAAAGAGACCCAGTACTTC.